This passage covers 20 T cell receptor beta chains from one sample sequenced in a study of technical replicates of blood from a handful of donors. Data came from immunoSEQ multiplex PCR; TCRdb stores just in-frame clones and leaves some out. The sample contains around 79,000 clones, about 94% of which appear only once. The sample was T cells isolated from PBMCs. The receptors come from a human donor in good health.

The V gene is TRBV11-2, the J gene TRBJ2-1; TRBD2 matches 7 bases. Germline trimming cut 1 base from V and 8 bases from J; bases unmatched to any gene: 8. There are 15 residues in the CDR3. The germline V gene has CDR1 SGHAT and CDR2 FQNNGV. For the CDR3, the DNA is TGTGCCAGCAGCTTAGGAGAAGCGGGAACCTATGAGCAGTTCTTC. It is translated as CASSLGEAGTYEQFF.

The CDR3 is CASSLGTFYEQYF. CDR3 DNA sequence: TGTGCCAGCAGTCTCGGGACATTTTACGAGCAGTACTTC. This rearrangement joins TRBV27 to TRBJ2-7, with D maybe TRBD1 (6 bases). In germline, CDR1 is MNHEY, CDR2 SMNVEV (reference sequence). V was cut by 5 bases and J by 4 bases, with 12 bases left in between. The CDR3 is made up of 13 amino acids.

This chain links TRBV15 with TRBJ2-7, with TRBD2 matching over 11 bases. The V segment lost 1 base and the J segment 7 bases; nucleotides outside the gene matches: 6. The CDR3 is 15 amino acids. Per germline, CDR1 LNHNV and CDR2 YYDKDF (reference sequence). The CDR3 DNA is TGTGCCACCAGCAGAGGGCTAGCGGGAGGTCAAGAGCAGTACTTC. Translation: CATSRGLAGGQEQYF.

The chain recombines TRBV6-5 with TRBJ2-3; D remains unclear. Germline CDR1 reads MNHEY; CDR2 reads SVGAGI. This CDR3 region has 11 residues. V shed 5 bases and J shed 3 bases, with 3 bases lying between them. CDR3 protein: CASSQTDTQYF. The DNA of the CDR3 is TGTGCCAGCAGTCAGACAGATACGCAGTATTTT.

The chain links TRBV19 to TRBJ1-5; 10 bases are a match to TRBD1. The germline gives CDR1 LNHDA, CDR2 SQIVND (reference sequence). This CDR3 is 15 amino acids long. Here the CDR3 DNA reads TGTGGGAGTGACAGGGGGCATCCTAACAATCAGCCCCAGCATTTT. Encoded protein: CGSDRGHPNNQPQHF.

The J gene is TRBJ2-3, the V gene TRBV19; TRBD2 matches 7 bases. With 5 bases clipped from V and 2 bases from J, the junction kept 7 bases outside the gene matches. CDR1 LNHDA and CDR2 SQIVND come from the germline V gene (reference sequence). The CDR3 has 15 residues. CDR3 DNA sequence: TGTGCCAGTAGTGCACTAGCGATATACACAGATACGCAGTATTTT. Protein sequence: CASSALAIYTDTQYF.

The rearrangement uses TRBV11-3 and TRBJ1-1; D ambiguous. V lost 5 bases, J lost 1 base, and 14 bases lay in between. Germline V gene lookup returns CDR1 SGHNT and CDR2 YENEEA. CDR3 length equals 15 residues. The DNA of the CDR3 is TGTGCCAGCAGCCCCCTTCGAAGCACGAACACTGAAGCTTTCTTT. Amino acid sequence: CASSPLRSTNTEAFF.

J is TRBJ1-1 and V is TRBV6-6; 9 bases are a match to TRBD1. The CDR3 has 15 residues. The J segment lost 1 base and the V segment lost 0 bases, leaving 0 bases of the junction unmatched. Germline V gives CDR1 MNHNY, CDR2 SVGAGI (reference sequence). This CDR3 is CASSYSDRGNTEAFF. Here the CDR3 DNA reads TGTGCCAGCAGTTACTCGGACAGGGGGAACACTGAAGCTTTCTTT.

CDR3 in DNA: TGTGCCAGCAGCTCGATAACGGGAGAAATCGAGCAGTACTTC. Translating it yields CASSSITGEIEQYF. This chain uses TRBV7-9 with TRBJ2-7; D might be TRBD2 (6 bases). The V gene lost 4 bases and the J gene lost 6 bases, with 16 bases spanning the gap. Germline CDR1 SEHNR, CDR2 FQNEAQ (reference sequence). The CDR3 is 14 residues long.

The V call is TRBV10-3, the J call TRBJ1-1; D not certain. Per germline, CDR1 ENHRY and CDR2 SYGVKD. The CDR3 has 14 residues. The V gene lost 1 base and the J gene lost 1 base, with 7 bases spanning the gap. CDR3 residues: CAISELASNTEAFF. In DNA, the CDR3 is TGTGCCATCAGTGAGTTGGCCTCGAACACTGAAGCTTTCTTT.

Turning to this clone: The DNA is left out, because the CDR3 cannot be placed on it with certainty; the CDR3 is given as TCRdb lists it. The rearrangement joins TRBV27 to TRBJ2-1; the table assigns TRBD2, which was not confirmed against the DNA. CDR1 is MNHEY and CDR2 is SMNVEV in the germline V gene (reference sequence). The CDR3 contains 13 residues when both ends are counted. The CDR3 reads CASSFGGGIASFF.

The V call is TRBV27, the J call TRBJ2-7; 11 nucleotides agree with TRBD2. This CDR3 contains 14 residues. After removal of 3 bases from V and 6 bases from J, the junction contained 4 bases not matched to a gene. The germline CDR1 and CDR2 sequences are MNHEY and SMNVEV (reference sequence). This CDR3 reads CASSFSLAGAEQYF. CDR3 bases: TGTGCCAGCAGTTTCTCACTAGCGGGAGCCGAGCAGTACTTC.

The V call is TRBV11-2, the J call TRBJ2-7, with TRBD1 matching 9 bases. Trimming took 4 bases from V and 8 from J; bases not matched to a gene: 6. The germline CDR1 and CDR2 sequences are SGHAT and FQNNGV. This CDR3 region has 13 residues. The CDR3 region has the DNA TGTGCCAGCAGCTCCGGGGACAGGGTACAGCAGTACTTC. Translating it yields CASSSGDRVQQYF.

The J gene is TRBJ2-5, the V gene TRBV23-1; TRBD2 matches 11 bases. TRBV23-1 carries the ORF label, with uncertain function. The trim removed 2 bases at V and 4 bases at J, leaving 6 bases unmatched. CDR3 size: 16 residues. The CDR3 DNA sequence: TGCGCCAGCAGTCAAGGCCTAGCGGGAGGAGGAGAGACCCAGTACTTC. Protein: CASSQGLAGGGETQYF.

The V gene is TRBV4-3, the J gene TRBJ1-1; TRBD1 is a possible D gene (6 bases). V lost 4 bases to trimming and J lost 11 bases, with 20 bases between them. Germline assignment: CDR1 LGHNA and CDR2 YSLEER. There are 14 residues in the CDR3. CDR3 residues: CASSPHRVSSLAFF. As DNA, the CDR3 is TGCGCCAGCAGCCCCCACAGGGTCTCCTCGTTGGCTTTCTTT.

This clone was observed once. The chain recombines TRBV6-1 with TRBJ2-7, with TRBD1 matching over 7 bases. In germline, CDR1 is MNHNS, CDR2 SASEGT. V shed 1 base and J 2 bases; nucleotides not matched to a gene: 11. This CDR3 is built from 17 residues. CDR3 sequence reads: CASSEVVVRDRAYEQYF. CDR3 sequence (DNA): TGTGCCAGCAGTGAAGTGGTGGTCCGGGACAGAGCCTACGAGCAGTACTTC.

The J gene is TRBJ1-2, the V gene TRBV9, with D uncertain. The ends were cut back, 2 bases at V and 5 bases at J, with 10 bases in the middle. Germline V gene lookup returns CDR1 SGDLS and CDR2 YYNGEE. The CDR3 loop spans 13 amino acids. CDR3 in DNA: TGTGCCAGCAGCGTGGGTCTAGGTTATGGCTACACCTTC. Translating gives CASSVGLGYGYTF. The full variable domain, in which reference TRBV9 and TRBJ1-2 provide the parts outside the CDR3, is DSGVTQTPKHLITATGQRVTLRCSPRSGDLSVYWYQQSLDQGLQFLIQYYNGEERAKGNILERFSAQQFPDLHSELNLSSLELGDSALYFCASSVGLGYGYTFGSGTRLTVV.

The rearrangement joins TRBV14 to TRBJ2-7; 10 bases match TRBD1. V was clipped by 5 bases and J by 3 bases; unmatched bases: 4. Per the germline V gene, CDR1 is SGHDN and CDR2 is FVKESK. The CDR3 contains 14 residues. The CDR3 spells CASSYGQGVYEQYF. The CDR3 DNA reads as TGTGCCAGCAGCTATGGACAGGGGGTCTACGAGCAGTACTTC.

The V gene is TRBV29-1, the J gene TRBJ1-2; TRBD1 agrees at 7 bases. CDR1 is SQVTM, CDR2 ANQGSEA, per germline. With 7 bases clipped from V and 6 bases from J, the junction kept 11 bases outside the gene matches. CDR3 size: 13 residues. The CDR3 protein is CSGHRDRDDGYTF. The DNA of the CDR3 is TGCAGCGGACACCGGGACAGAGATGATGGCTACACCTTC. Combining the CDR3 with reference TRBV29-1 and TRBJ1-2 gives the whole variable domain SAVISQKPSRDICQRGTSLTIQCQVDSQVTMMFWYRQQPGQSLTLIATANQGSEATYESGFVIDKFPISRPNLTFSTLTVSNMSPEDSSIYLCSGHRDRDDGYTFGSGTRLTVV.

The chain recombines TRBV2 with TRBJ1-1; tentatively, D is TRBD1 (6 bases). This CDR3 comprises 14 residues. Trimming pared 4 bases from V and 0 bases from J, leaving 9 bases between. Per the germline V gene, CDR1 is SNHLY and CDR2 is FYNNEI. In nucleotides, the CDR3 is TGTGCCAGCAGTGTAACAGGGCTGAACACTGAAGCTTTCTTT. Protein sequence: CASSVTGLNTEAFF. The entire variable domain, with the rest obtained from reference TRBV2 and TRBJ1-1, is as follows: EPEVTQTPSHQVTQMGQEVILRCVPISNHLYFYWYRQILGQKVEFLVSFYNNEISEKSEIFDDQFSVERPDGSNFTLKIRSTKLEDSAMYFCASSVTGLNTEAFFGQGTRLTVV.